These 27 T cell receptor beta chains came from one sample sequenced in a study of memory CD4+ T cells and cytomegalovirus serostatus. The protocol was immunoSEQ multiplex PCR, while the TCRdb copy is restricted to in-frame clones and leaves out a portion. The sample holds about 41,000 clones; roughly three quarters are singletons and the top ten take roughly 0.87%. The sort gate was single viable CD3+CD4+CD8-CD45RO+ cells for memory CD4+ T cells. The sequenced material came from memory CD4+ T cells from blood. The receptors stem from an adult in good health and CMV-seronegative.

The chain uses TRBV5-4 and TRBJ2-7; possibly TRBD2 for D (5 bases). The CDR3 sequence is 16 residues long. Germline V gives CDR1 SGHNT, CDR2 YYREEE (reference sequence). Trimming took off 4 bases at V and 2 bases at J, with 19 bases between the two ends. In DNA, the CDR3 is TGTGCCAGCAGCCAAACGATCTCGGGATTAACCTACGAGCAGTACTTC. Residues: CASSQTISGLTYEQYF.

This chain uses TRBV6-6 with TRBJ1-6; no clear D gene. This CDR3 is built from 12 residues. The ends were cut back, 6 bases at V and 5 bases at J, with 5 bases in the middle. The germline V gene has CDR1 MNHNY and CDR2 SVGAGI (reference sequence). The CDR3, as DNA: TGTGCCAGCAGAGTAGATAATTCACCCCTCCACTTT. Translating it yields CASRVDNSPLHF.

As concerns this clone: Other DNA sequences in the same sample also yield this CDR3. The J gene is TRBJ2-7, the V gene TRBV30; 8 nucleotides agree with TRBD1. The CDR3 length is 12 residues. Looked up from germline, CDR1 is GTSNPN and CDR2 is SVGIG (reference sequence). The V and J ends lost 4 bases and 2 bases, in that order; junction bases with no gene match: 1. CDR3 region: CAWTGGAYEQYF. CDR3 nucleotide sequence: TGTGCCTGGACAGGGGGCGCCTACGAGCAGTACTTC.

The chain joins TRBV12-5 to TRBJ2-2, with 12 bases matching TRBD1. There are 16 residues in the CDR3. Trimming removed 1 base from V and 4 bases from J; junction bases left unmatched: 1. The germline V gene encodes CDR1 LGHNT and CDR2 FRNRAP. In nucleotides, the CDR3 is TGTGCTAGTGGTTTGGGGGACAGGGGGCGCACCGGGGAGCTGTTTTTT. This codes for CASGLGDRGRTGELFF.

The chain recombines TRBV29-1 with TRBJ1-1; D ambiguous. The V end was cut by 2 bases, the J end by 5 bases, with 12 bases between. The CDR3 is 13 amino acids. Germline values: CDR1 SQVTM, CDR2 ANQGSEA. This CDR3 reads CSVEPQGGTEAFF. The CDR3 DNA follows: TGCAGCGTTGAACCTCAAGGAGGTACTGAAGCTTTCTTT.

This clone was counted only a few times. The CDR3 sequence is CAWRLDSNQPQHF. The CDR3 coding sequence is TGTGCCTGGAGATTGGATAGCAATCAGCCCCAGCATTTT. The chain is built from TRBV30 and TRBJ1-5; D is ambiguous. Germline CDR1 GTSNPN, CDR2 SVGIG (reference sequence). This CDR3 is built from 13 residues. Trimming left V 3 bases short and J 0 bases short, with 6 bases between.

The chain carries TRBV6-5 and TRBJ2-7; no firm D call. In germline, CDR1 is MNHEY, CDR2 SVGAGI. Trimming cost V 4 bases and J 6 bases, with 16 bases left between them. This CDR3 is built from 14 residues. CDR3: CASSWGLQYSEQYF. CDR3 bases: TGTGCCAGCAGTTGGGGATTACAATATTCCGAGCAGTACTTC.

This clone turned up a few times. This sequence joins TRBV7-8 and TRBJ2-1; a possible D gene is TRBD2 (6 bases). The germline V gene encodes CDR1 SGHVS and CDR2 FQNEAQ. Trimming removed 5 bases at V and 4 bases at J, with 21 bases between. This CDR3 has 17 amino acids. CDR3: CASSPAGAARGYNEQFF. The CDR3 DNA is TGTGCCAGCAGCCCAGCGGGCGCCGCCCGCGGGTACAATGAGCAGTTCTTC. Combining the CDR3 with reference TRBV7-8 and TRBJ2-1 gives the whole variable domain GAGVSQSPRYKVAKRGQDVALRCDPISGHVSLFWYQQALGQGPEFLTYFQNEAQLDKSGLPSDRFFAERPEGSVSTLKIQRTQQEDSAVYLCASSPAGAARGYNEQFFGPGTRLTVL.

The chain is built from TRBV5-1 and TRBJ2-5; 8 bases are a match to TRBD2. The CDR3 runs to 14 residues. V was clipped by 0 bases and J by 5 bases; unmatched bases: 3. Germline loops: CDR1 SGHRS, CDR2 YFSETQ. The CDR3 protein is CASSLAERGETQYF. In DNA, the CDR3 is TGCGCCAGCAGCTTGGCCGAGCGGGGGGAGACCCAGTACTTC. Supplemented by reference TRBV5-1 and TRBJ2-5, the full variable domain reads KAGVTQTPRYLIKTRGQQVTLSCSPISGHRSVSWYQQTPGQGLQFLFEYFSETQRNKGNFPGRFSGRQFSNSRSEMNVSTLELGDSALYLCASSLAERGETQYFGPGTRLLVL.

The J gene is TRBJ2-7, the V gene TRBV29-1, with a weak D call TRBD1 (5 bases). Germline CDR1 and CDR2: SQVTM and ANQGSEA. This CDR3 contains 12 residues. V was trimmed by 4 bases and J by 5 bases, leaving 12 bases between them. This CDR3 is CSVGGLGDEQYF. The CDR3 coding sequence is TGCAGCGTTGGAGGTCTAGGGGACGAGCAGTACTTC.

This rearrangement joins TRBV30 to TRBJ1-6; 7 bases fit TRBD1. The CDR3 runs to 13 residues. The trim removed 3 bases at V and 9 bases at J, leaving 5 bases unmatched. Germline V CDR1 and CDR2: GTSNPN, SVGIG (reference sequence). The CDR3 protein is CAWRQGYGSPLHF. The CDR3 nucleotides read TGTGCCTGGAGACAGGGGTACGGTTCACCCCTCCACTTT.

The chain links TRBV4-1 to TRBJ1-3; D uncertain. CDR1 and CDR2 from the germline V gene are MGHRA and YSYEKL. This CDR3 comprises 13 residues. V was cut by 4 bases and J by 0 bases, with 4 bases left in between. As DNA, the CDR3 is TGCGCCAGCAGCCTCGCCTCTGGAAACACCATATATTTT. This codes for CASSLASGNTIYF.

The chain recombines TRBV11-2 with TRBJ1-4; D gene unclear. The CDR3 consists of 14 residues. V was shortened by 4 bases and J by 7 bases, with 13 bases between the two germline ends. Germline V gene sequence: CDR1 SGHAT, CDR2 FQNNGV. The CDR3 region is CASSSGGMGEKLFF. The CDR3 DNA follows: TGTGCCAGCAGCTCTGGCGGGATGGGTGAAAAACTGTTTTTT. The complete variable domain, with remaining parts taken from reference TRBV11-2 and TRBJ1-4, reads EAGVAQSPRYKIIEKRQSVAFWCNPISGHATLYWYQQILGQGPKLLIQFQNNGVVDDSQLPKDRFSAERLKGVDSTLKIQPAKLEDSAVYLCASSSGGMGEKLFFGSGTQLSVL.

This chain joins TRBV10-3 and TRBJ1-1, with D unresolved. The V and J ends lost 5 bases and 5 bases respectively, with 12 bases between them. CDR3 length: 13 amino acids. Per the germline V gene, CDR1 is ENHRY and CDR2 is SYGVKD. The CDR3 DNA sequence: TGTGCCATCAGTCGGAGTCATCAAACTGAAGCTTTCTTT. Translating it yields CAISRSHQTEAFF.

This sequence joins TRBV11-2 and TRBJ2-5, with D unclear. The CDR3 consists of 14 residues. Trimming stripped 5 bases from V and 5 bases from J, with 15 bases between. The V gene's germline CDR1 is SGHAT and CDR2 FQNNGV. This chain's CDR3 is CASSTRLTAETQYF. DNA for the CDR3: TGTGCCAGCAGCACACGACTGACCGCGGAGACCCAGTACTTC.

DNA of the CDR3: TGTGCCAGCCGGCAGGGCAATTTGGAGACCCAGTACTTC. Its translation: CASRQGNLETQYF. This chain links TRBV6-1 with TRBJ2-5, with D possibly being TRBD1 (5 bases). V lost 8 bases, J lost 5 bases, and 15 bases lay in between. Germline assignment: CDR1 MNHNS and CDR2 SASEGT. The CDR3 contains 13 residues.

The CDR3 sequence: CASSLDGVVANYGYTF. In nucleotides, the CDR3 is TGTGCCAGCAGCTTAGATGGGGTAGTGGCCAACTATGGCTACACCTTC. V is TRBV5-6 and J is TRBJ1-2, with D unclear. V lost 2 bases and J lost 2, with 16 bases in between. Germline CDR1 SGHDT, CDR2 YYEEEE. CDR3 length: 16 residues.

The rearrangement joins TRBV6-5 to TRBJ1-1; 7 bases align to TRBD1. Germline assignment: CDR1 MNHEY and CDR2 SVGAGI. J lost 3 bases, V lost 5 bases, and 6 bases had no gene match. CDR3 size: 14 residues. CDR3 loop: CASSQQGPDTEAFF. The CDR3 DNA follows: TGTGCCAGCAGTCAACAGGGGCCGGACACTGAAGCTTTCTTT.

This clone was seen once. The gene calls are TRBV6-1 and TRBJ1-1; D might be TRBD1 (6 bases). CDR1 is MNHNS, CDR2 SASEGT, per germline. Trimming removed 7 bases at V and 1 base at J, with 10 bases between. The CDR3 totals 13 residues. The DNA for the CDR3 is TGTGCCAGCAATGTGGACAGGAACACTGAAGCTTTCTTT. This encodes CASNVDRNTEAFF.

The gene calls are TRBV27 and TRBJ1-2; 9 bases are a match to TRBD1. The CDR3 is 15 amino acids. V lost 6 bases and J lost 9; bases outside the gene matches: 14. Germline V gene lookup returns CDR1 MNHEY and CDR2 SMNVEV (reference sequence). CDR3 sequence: CASSSATTGGDRYTF. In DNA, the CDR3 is TGTGCCAGCAGCTCAGCTACAACAGGGGGCGATCGCTACACCTTC.

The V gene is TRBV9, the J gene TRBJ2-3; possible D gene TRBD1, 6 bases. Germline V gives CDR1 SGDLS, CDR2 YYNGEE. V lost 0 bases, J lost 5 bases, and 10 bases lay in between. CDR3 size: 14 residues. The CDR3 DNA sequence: TGTGCCAGCAGCGTAGAAGGGGGAGTAGATACGCAGTATTTT. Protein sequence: CASSVEGGVDTQYF.

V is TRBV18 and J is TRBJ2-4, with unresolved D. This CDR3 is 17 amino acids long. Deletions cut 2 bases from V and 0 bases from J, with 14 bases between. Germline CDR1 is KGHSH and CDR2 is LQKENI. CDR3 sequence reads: CASSPTPALGAKNIQYF. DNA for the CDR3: TGTGCCAGCTCACCAACACCTGCGCTGGGAGCCAAAAACATTCAGTACTTC.

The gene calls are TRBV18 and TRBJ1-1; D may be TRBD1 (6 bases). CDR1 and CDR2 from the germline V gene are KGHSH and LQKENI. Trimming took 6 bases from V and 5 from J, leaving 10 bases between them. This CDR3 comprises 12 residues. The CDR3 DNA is TGTGCCAGCTCCCTAGACAGGACTGAAGCTTTCTTT. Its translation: CASSLDRTEAFF.

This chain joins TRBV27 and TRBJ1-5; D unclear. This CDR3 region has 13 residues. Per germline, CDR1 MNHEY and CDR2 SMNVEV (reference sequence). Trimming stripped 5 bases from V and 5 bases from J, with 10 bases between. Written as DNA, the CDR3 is TGTGCCAGCAGTGTAAAGGGAGATCAGCCCCAGCATTTT. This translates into CASSVKGDQPQHF.

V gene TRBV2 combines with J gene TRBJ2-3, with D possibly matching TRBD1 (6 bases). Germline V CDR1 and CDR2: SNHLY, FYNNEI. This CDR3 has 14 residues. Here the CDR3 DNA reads TGTGAATCCACAGGGACCTACAGCACAGATACGCAGTATTTT. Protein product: CESTGTYSTDTQYF.

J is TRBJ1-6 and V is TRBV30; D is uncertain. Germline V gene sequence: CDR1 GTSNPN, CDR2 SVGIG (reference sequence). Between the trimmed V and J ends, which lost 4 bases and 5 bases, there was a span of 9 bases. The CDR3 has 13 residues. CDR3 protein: CAWTQVDNSPLHF. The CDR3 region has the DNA TGTGCCTGGACCCAAGTGGATAATTCACCCCTCCACTTT.

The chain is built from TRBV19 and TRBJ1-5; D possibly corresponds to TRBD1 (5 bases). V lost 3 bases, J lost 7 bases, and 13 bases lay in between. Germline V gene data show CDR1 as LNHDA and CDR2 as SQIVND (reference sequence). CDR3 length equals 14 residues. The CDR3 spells CASSIGGFRQPQHF. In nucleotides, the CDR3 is TGTGCCAGTAGTATTGGGGGGTTCCGGCAGCCCCAGCATTTT.